The 15 T cell receptor beta chains reported below all come from one sample, sequenced in a study of blood T cell repertoires in COVID-19. Data came from immunoSEQ multiplex PCR; TCRdb stores just in-frame clones and leaves some out. The table has 300,000 to 450,000 clones, about 87% seen once. Material for sequencing was peripheral blood. Every receptor here comes from a woman aged 30 to 39 with COVID-19, enrolled during active disease.

The chain is built from TRBV4-3 and TRBJ2-6; D remains unclear. Germline CDR1 reads LGHNA; CDR2 reads YSLEER. Trimming removed 0 bases from V and 3 bases from J, with 18 bases in between. This CDR3 comprises 19 residues. DNA for the CDR3: TGCGCCAGCAGCCAAGATCTTGGCCGTGGGCTTTTTGGGGCCAACGTCCTGACTTTC. This gives the protein CASSQDLGRGLFGANVLTF.

This clone was seen a handful of times. The V and J genes are TRBV4-3 and TRBJ2-1; the match to TRBD1 covers 9 bases. Trimming took 0 bases from V and 3 from J; bases not matched to a gene: 0. Germline lookup yields CDR1 LGHNA and CDR2 YSLEER. This CDR3 is 15 amino acids long. The CDR3 reads CASSQETGGYNEQFF. In DNA, the CDR3 is TGCGCCAGCAGCCAAGAGACAGGGGGCTACAATGAGCAGTTCTTC.

The V gene is TRBV12-5, the J gene TRBJ2-5, with 10 bases lining up with TRBD1. The CDR3 extends over 14 amino acids. V trimming: 6 bases; J trimming: 5 bases; junction bases outside the gene matches: 6. Germline values: CDR1 LGHNT, CDR2 FRNRAP. The CDR3 nucleotides are TGTGCTAGTGGATCGACAGGGGGCCGGGAGACCCAGTACTTC. Protein sequence: CASGSTGGRETQYF.

The J gene is TRBJ1-5, the V gene TRBV19; D is unclear. The germline gives CDR1 LNHDA, CDR2 SQIVND (reference sequence). The V end lost 7 bases, the J end lost 2 bases, and 9 bases lay between the germline ends. CDR3 length equals 13 residues. CDR3: CASTGRGNQPQHF. For the CDR3, the DNA is TGTGCCAGTACGGGTCGTGGCAATCAGCCCCAGCATTTT.

A remark on this clone: This sample also contains other DNA sequences that code for the same CDR3. The chain employs TRBV29-1 and TRBJ2-7; TRBD1 matches 11 bases. V lost 6 bases to trimming and J lost 7 bases; unmatched junction nucleotides: 8. This CDR3 spans 13 amino acids. Germline CDR1 SQVTM, CDR2 ANQGSEA. CDR3 nucleotide sequence: TGCAGCGTGTCCGGGACAGGGGGTGGTGAGCAGTACTTC. This sequence encodes CSVSGTGGGEQYF.

The chain couples TRBV7-9 to TRBJ1-1; 8 nucleotides align to TRBD1. The J segment lost 1 base and the V segment lost 4 bases, leaving 11 bases of the junction unmatched. The germline CDR1 and CDR2 sequences are SEHNR and FQNEAQ (reference sequence). The CDR3 sequence is 17 residues long. CDR3 DNA sequence: TGTGCCAGCAGCTCCACTACAGGGGGGCTGAGGAACACTGAAGCTTTCTTT. Protein product: CASSSTTGGLRNTEAFF.

This chain links TRBV11-3 with TRBJ2-7; 8 positions agree with TRBD1. The CDR3 is 13 amino acids. The germline CDR1 and CDR2 sequences are SGHNT and YENEEA. V dropped 3 bases and J dropped 6; count of bases not matched to a gene: 4. CDR3 in DNA: TGTGCCAGCAGCTTTGGACAGGGCTTCGAGCAGTACTTC. It specifies CASSFGQGFEQYF.

The CDR3, as DNA: TGTGCCAGCAGTTACTCGGCTAGCGGGAGGATGGAGACCCAGTACTTC. It yields the protein CASSYSASGRMETQYF. The gene calls are TRBV6-2 or TRBV6-3 and TRBJ2-5; 11 bases line up with TRBD2. CDR1 MNHEY and CDR2 SVGEGT come from the germline V gene. Trimming cost V 0 bases and J 5 bases; bases outside gene matches: 5. CDR3 size: 16 residues.

The V gene is TRBV7-9, the J gene TRBJ2-1, with no clear D. V lost 8 bases and J lost 6, with 17 bases in between. Germline-derived CDR1 and CDR2 are SEHNR and FQNEAQ (reference sequence). This CDR3 spans 14 amino acids. CDR3 region: CASRPRLISNEQFF. Here the CDR3 DNA reads TGTGCCAGCCGTCCTAGACTTATCTCCAATGAGCAGTTCTTC.

The J gene is TRBJ2-4, the V gene TRBV2, with D possibly being TRBD1 (6 bases). Germline V CDR1 and CDR2: SNHLY, FYNNEI. The CDR3 is 15 residues long. Trimming cost V 6 bases and J 0 bases, with 12 bases left between them. CDR3 bases: TGTGCCAGCAGGGAACAGGGCCTAGCCAAAAACATTCAGTACTTC. The encoded protein is CASREQGLAKNIQYF. Combining the CDR3 with reference TRBV2 and TRBJ2-4 gives the whole variable domain EPEVTQTPSHQVTQMGQEVILRCVPISNHLYFYWYRQILGQKVEFLVSFYNNEISEKSEIFDDQFSVERPDGSNFTLKIRSTKLEDSAMYFCASREQGLAKNIQYFGAGTRLSVL.

The CDR3 protein is CSVAPFFGGNTQYF. DNA of the CDR3: TGCAGCGTTGCCCCCTTTTTCGGCGGGAATACGCAGTATTTT. The chain has TRBV29-1 and TRBJ2-3, with D tentatively TRBD2 (6 bases). Germline V CDR1 and CDR2: SQVTM, ANQGSEA. This CDR3 has 14 amino acids. Between the trimmed V and J ends, which lost 4 bases and 7 bases, there was a span of 18 bases.

This chain links TRBV4-3 with TRBJ2-7; D possibly corresponds to TRBD1 (6 bases). V lost 2 bases to trimming and J lost 6 bases, with 14 bases between them. CDR3 size: 14 residues. Germline lookup yields CDR1 LGHNA and CDR2 YSLEER. The DNA for the CDR3 is TGCGCCAGCAGCCAAATGGGACGAGGGGGCGAGCAGTACTTC. Its protein product is CASSQMGRGGEQYF.

This rearrangement joins TRBV28 to TRBJ1-5; D ambiguous. CDR3 length equals 14 residues. Germline CDR1 is MDHEN and CDR2 is SYDVKM. V lost 3 bases and J lost 7, with 13 bases in between. The CDR3, as DNA: TGTGCCAGCAGTTTCCCTCTTCGGAGACAGCCCCAGCATTTT. It translates to CASSFPLRRQPQHF.

The sample holds a few counts of this clone. The rearrangement joins TRBV5-1 to TRBJ1-4; D unclear. Germline V gene data show CDR1 as SGHRS and CDR2 as YFSETQ. This CDR3 spans 13 amino acids. The V gene lost 5 bases and the J gene lost 5 bases, with 10 bases spanning the gap. In nucleotides, the CDR3 is TGCGCCAGCAGTGGTGGGCCGAATGAAAAACTGTTTTTT. Protein product: CASSGGPNEKLFF.

This chain links TRBV7-9 with TRBJ2-3; D is possibly TRBD2 (6 bases). With 2 bases removed from V and 0 bases from J, the gap between germline ends came to 6 bases. Germline lookup yields CDR1 SEHNR and CDR2 FQNEAQ (reference sequence). This CDR3 is 14 amino acids long. CDR3 region: CASSLRGSTDTQYF. In DNA, the CDR3 is TGTGCCAGCAGCTTACGGGGGAGCACAGATACGCAGTATTTT.